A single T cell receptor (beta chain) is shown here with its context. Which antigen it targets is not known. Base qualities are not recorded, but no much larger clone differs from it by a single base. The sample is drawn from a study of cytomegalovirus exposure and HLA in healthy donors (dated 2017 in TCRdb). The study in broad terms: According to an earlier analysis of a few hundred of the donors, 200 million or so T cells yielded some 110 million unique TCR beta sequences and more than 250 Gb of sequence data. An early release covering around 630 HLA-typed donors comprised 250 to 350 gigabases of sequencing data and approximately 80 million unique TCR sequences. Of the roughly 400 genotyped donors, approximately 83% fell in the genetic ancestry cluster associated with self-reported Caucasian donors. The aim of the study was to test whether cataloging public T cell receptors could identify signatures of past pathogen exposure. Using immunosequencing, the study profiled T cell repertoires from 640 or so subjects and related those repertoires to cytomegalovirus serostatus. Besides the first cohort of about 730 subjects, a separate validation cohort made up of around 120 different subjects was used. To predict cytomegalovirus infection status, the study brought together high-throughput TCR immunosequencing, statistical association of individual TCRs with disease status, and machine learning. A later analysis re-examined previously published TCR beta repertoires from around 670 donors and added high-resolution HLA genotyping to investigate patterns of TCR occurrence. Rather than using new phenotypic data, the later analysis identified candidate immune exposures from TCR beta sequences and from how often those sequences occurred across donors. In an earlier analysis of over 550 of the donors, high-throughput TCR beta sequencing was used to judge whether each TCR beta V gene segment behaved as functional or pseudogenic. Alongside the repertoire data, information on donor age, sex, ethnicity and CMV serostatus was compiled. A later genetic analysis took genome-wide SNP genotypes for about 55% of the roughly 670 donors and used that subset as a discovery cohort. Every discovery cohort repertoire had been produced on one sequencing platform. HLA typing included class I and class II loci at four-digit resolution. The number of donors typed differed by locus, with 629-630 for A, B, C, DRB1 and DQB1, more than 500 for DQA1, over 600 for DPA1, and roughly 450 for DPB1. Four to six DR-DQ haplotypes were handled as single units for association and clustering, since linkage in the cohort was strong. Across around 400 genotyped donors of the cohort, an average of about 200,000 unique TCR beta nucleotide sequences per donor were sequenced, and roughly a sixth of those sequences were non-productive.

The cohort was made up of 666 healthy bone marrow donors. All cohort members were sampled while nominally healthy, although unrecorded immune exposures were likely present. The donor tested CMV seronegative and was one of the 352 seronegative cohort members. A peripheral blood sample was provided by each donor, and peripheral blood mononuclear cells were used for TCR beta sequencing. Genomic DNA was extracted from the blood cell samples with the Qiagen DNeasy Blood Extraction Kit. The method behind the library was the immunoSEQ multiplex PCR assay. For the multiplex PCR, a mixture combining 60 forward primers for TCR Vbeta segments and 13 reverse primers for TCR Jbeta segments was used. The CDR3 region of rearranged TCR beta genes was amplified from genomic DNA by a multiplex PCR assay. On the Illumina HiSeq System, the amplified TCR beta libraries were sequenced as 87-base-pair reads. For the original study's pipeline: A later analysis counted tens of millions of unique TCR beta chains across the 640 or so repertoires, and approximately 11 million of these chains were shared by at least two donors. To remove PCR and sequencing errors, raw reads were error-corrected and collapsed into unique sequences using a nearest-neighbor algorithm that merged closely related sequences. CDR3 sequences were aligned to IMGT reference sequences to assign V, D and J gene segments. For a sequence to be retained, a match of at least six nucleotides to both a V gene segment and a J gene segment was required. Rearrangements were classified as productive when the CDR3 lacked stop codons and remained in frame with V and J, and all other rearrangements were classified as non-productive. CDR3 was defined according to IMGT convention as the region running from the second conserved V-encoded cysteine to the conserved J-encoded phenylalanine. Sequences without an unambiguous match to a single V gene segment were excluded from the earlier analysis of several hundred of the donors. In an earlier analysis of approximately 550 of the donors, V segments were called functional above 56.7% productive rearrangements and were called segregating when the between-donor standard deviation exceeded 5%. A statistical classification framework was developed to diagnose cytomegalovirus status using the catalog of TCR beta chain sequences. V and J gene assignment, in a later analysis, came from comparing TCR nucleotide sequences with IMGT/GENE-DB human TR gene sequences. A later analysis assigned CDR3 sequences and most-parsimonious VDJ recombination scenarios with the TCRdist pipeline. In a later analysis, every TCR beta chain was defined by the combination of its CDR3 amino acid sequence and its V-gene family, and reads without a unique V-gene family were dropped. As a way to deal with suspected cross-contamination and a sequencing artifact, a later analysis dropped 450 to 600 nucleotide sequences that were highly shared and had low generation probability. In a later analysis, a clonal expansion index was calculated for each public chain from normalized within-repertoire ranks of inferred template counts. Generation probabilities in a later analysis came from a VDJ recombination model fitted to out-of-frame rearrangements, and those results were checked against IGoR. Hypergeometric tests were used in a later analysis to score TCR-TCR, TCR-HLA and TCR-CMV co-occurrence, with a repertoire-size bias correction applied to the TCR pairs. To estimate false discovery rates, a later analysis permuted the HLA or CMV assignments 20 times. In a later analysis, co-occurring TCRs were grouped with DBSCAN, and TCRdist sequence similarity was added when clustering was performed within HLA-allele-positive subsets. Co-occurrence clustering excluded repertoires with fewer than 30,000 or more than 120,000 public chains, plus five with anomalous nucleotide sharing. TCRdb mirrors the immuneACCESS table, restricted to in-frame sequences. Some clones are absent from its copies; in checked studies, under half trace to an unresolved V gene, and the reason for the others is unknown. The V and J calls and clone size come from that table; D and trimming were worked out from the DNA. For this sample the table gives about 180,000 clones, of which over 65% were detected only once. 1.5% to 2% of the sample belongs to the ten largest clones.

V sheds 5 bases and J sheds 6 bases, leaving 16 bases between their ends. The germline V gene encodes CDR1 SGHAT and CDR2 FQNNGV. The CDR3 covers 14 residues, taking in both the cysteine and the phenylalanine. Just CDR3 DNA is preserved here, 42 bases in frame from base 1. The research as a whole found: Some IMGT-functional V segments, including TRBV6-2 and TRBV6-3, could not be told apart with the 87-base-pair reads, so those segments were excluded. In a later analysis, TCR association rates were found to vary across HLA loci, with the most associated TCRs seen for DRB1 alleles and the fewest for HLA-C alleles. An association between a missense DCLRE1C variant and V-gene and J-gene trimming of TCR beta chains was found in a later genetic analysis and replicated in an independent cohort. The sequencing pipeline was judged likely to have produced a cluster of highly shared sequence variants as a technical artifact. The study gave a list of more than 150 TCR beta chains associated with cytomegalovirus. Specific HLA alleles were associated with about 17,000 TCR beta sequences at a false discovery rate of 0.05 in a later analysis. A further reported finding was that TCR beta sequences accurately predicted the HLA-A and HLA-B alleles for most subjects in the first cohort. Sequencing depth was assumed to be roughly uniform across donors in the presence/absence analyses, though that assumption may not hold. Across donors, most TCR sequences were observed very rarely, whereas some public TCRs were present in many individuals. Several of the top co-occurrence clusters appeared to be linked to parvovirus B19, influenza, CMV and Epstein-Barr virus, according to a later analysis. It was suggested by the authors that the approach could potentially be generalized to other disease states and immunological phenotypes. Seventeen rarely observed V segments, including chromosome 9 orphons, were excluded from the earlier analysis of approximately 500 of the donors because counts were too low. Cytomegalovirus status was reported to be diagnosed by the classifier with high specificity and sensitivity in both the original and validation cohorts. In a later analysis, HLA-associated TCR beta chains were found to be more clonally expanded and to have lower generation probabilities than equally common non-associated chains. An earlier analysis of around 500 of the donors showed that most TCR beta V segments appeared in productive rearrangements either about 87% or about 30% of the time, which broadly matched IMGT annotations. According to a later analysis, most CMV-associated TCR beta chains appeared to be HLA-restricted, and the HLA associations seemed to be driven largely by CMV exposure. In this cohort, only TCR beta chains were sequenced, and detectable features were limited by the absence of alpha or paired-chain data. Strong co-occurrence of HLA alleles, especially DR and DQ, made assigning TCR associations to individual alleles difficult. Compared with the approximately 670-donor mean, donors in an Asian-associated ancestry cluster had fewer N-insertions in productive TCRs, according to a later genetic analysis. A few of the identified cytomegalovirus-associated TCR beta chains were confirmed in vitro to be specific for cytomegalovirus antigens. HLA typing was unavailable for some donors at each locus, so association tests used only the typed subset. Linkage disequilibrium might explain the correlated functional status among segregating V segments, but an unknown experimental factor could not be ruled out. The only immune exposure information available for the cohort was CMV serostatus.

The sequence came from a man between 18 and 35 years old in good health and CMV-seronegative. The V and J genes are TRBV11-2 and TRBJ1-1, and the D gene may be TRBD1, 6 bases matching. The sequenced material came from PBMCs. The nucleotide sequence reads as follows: TGTGCCAGCAGCATAACCGGGACAAGGGCTGAAGCTTTCTTT. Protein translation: CASSITGTRAEAFF.